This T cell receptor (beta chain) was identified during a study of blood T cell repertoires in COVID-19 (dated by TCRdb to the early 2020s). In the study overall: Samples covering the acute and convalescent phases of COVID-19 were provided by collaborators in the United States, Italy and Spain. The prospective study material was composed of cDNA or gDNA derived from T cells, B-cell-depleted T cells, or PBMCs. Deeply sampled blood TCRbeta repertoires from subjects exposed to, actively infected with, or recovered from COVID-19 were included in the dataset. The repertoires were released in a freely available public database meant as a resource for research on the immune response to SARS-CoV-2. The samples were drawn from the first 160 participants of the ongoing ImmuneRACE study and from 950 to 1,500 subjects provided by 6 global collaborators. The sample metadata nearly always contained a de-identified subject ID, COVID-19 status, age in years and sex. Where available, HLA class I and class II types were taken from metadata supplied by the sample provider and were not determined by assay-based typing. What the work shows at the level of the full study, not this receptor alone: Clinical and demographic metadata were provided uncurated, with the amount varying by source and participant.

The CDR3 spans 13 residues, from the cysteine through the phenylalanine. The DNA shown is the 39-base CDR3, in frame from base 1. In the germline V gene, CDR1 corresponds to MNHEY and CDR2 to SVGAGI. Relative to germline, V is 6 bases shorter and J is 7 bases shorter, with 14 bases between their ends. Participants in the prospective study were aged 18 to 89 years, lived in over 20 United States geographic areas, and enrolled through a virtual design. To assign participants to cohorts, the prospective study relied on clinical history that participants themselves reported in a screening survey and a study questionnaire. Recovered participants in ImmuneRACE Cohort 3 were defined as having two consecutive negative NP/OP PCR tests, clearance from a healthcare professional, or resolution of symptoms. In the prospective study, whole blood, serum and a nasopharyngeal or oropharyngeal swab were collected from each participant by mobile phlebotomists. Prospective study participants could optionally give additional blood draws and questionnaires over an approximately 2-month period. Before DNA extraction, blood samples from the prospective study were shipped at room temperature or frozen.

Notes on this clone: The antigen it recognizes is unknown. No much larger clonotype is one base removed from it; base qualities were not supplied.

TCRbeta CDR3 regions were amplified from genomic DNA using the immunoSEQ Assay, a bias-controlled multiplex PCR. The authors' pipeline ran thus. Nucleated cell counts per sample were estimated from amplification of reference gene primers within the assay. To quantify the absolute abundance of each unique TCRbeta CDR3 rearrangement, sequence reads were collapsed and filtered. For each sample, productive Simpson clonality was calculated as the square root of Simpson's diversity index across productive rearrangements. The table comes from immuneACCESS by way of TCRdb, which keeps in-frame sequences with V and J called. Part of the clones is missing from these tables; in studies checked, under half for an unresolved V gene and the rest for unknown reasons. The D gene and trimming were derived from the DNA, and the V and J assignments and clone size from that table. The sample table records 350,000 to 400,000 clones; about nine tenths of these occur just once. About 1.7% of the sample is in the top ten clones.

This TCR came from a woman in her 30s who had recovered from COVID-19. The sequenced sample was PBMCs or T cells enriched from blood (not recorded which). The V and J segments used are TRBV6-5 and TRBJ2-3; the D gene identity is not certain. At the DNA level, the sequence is TGTGCCAGCAGGAGGAGCCGTTGGTATACGCAGTATTTT. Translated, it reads CASRRSRWYTQYF.